These 27 T cell receptor beta chains share one sample of origin, sequenced in a study of brain T cells in children with intractable seizures (dated by TCRdb to the early 2020s). Explained via the paper, the time point label denotes: resected brain tissue, or blood drawn just prior to surgery. The surgery cases showing the highest brain T cell transcript signatures were chosen for TCR beta chain sequencing of brain tissue and, when available, of blood. Libraries were built with the immunoSEQ multiplex PCR assay. Held by TCRdb, this immuneACCESS table contains in-frame sequences only and omits some clones. Under half of the omission traces to an unresolved V gene where checked; the cause of the rest is unknown. The sample yields some 2,400 clones; 80% to 85% were counted once. Together, the top ten hold roughly 9.8% of the sample. Source: resected brain tissue, taken at surgery. The receptor set was obtained from a boy under two years old with hemimegalencephaly and intractable seizures.

V is TRBV5-1 and J is TRBJ2-5; no clear D gene. Per germline, CDR1 SGHRS and CDR2 YFSETQ. The CDR3 has 13 amino acids. V was trimmed by 0 bases and J by 5 bases, leaving 8 bases between them. The CDR3 coding sequence is TGCGCCAGCAGCTTGGGACAACGGGAGACCCAGTACTTC. Protein product: CASSLGQRETQYF.

CDR3 in DNA: TGCGCCAGCAGCCAAGGTGCAGGGGGCTTAGATACGCAGTATTTT. Translation gives CASSQGAGGLDTQYF. The J gene is TRBJ2-3, the V gene TRBV4-1; 8 bases fit TRBD1. This CDR3 comprises 15 residues. The germline gives CDR1 MGHRA, CDR2 YSYEKL. V was pared by 1 base and J by 5 bases, with 5 bases of the junction left unmatched.

This chain connects TRBV19 to TRBJ2-1; 9 bases are a match to TRBD2. The CDR3 is 16 amino acids. V was pared by 5 bases and J by 4 bases, with 9 bases of the junction left unmatched. CDR1 and CDR2 (germline): LNHDA, SQIVND (reference sequence). The CDR3 region has the DNA TGTGCCAGTAGTCTTTCGCTAGCGGGGACTTACAATGAGCAGTTCTTC. Translated: CASSLSLAGTYNEQFF.

The rearrangement uses TRBV4-1 and TRBJ2-1; TRBD1 agrees at 7 bases. The CDR3 totals 15 residues. J was trimmed by 4 bases and V by 4 bases; bases with no gene match: 7. CDR1 is MGHRA, CDR2 YSYEKL, per germline. The CDR3: CASSLKGDSYNEQFF. In DNA, the CDR3 is TGCGCCAGCAGCCTCAAAGGGGACAGTTACAATGAGCAGTTCTTC.

This clone occurred once. The V call is TRBV2, the J call TRBJ2-7, with TRBD2 as a possible D gene (6 bases). Trimming pared 7 bases from V and 0 bases from J, leaving 13 bases between. Per germline, CDR1 SNHLY and CDR2 FYNNEI. This CDR3 is built from 14 residues. CDR3 sequence: CASIGGAFSYEQYF. The CDR3 DNA reads TGTGCCAGCATAGGAGGGGCATTCTCCTACGAGCAGTACTTC. The full variable domain, with the rest looked up from reference TRBV2 and TRBJ2-7, is EPEVTQTPSHQVTQMGQEVILRCVPISNHLYFYWYRQILGQKVEFLVSFYNNEISEKSEIFDDQFSVERPDGSNFTLKIRSTKLEDSAMYFCASIGGAFSYEQYFGPGTRLTVT.

The rearrangement uses TRBV7-8 and TRBJ1-1; unclear D gene. CDR1 is SGHVS and CDR2 is FQNEAQ in the germline V gene. The CDR3 is made up of 14 amino acids. Trimming shortened V by 5 bases and J by 4 bases, and 14 bases separated the two germline ends. CDR3 sequence reads: CASSPLPGPTEAFF. The CDR3 coding sequence is TGTGCCAGCAGCCCCCTCCCAGGACCCACTGAAGCTTTCTTT. The whole variable domain, remainder taken from reference TRBV7-8 and TRBJ1-1, is GAGVSQSPRYKVAKRGQDVALRCDPISGHVSLFWYQQALGQGPEFLTYFQNEAQLDKSGLPSDRFFAERPEGSVSTLKIQRTQQEDSAVYLCASSPLPGPTEAFFGQGTRLTVV.

The genes are TRBV10-3 and TRBJ2-7; no clear D gene. The CDR3 has 13 amino acids. From germline, CDR1 is ENHRY and CDR2 SYGVKD. V shed 2 bases and J shed 3 bases, with 8 bases lying between them. CDR3 residues: CAISEGKGYEQYF. The CDR3 region has the DNA TGTGCCATCAGTGAGGGAAAGGGCTACGAGCAGTACTTC.

The gene calls are TRBV5-1 and TRBJ2-7; 9 nucleotides match TRBD1. The CDR3 has 14 amino acids. Trimming removed 4 bases from V and 4 bases from J; junction bases left unmatched: 6. Per germline, CDR1 SGHRS and CDR2 YFSETQ. CDR3 loop: CASSPPGQGYEQYF. The DNA of the CDR3 is TGCGCCAGCAGCCCCCCGGGACAGGGATACGAGCAGTACTTC.

The chain combines TRBV5-1 with TRBJ1-2; 7 bases fit TRBD1. Germline CDR1 SGHRS, CDR2 YFSETQ. J was trimmed by 4 bases and V by 4 bases; bases with no gene match: 4. The CDR3 contains 13 residues. CDR3 in amino acids: CASSPDRAYGYTF. CDR3 DNA sequence: TGCGCCAGCAGCCCAGACAGGGCCTATGGCTACACCTTC. Drawing the rest from reference TRBV5-1 and TRBJ1-2, the complete variable domain is KAGVTQTPRYLIKTRGQQVTLSCSPISGHRSVSWYQQTPGQGLQFLFEYFSETQRNKGNFPGRFSGRQFSNSRSEMNVSTLELGDSALYLCASSPDRAYGYTFGSGTRLTVV.

The chain joins TRBV28 to TRBJ2-3; TRBD2 aligns across 8 bases. This CDR3 has 17 residues. Germline loops: CDR1 MDHEN, CDR2 SYDVKM. The J segment lost 3 bases and the V segment lost 2 bases, leaving 10 bases of the junction unmatched. The CDR3 DNA reads as TGTGCCAGCAGTTTAGGAACTAGCGGATTAGGGACAGATACGCAGTATTTT. Translated, it gives CASSLGTSGLGTDTQYF.

V gene TRBV5-1 combines with J gene TRBJ2-7, with 8 positions matching TRBD1. This CDR3 contains 18 residues. After removal of 7 bases from V and 3 bases from J, the junction contained 21 bases not matched to a gene. CDR1 SGHRS and CDR2 YFSETQ come from the germline V gene. In DNA, the CDR3 is TGCGCCAGCCCCCCCCGCGGAGCCCCCAGGGGGCGTCGCTACGAGCAGTACTTC. Translating gives CASPPRGAPRGRRYEQYF.

This clone was seen a single time. V is TRBV11-2 and J is TRBJ2-2; D not certain. This CDR3 has 14 residues. CDR1 and CDR2 from the germline V gene are SGHAT and FQNNGV. V lost 1 base and J 3 bases, leaving 6 bases between the germline ends. CDR3 in amino acids: CASSLGRYTGELFF. The CDR3 DNA reads TGTGCCAGCAGCTTAGGGAGATACACCGGGGAGCTGTTTTTT.

The chain recombines TRBV4-1 with TRBJ2-2; 9 positions agree with TRBD2. Germline trimming cut 11 bases from V and 3 bases from J; bases unmatched to any gene: 10. CDR3 length: 15 amino acids. The germline CDR1 and CDR2 sequences are MGHRA and YSYEKL. The CDR3 protein is CAPRGVAGDTGELFF. The CDR3, as DNA: TGCGCCCCCAGGGGAGTAGCGGGAGACACCGGGGAGCTGTTTTTT.

This clone came up a few times. For the CDR3, the DNA is TGTGCCAGCAGCTTGGGTTGGGGGGGCACAGATACGCAGTATTTT. Translated, it gives CASSLGWGGTDTQYF. The chain employs TRBV5-5 and TRBJ2-3, with a tentative D call TRBD2 (6 bases). This CDR3 contains 15 residues. In germline, CDR1 is SGHKS, CDR2 YYEKEE (reference sequence). Trimming shortened V by 0 bases and J by 1 base, and 9 bases separated the two germline ends.

By sample share, this clone is large. Other DNA sequences of this sample code for an identical CDR3. The V call is TRBV7-2, the J call TRBJ2-7; TRBD2 agrees at 13 bases. Germline V gives CDR1 SGHTA, CDR2 FQGNSA. The J segment lost 4 bases and the V segment lost 1 base, leaving 1 base of the junction unmatched. There are 15 residues in the CDR3. The CDR3 DNA reads TGTGCCAGCAGCTTAGGGACTAGCGGGAGTTACGAGCAGTACTTC. Protein sequence: CASSLGTSGSYEQYF.

V is TRBV24-1 and J is TRBJ2-7; D might be TRBD2 (6 bases). The CDR3 contains 17 residues. In germline, CDR1 is KGHDR, CDR2 SFDVKD. V shed 3 bases and J shed 3 bases, with 20 bases lying between them. The CDR3 loop reads CATSDPYSGTGRYEQYF. The CDR3 nucleotides read TGTGCCACCAGTGATCCTTACTCCGGGACTGGCCGCTACGAGCAGTACTTC.

The gene calls are TRBV6-5 and TRBJ2-1; unclear D gene. V lost 1 base, J lost 8 bases, and 12 bases lay in between. The CDR3 sequence is 14 residues long. Germline CDR1 is MNHEY and CDR2 is SVGAGI. The DNA of the CDR3 is TGTGCCAGCAGTTACTACCCGAAGGCCGATGAGCAGTTCTTC. It codes for CASSYYPKADEQFF.

This rearrangement joins TRBV6-1 to TRBJ2-1, with TRBD2 as a possible D gene (6 bases). The CDR3 covers 15 residues. Germline-derived CDR1 and CDR2 are MNHNS and SASEGT. The V gene lost 2 bases and the J gene lost 0 bases, with 8 bases spanning the gap. The CDR3 nucleotides read TGTGCCAGCAGTGAATGGGAGGACTCCTACAATGAGCAGTTCTTC. This encodes CASSEWEDSYNEQFF.

The chain uses TRBV7-8 and TRBJ2-5; 14 bases align to TRBD2. Looked up from germline, CDR1 is SGHVS and CDR2 is FQNEAQ. The length of the CDR3 is 16 residues. Trimming removed 4 bases from V and 5 bases from J; junction bases left unmatched: 6. The CDR3 loop reads CASSSRTSGGRETQYF. The CDR3 DNA sequence: TGTGCCAGCAGCTCCCGGACTAGCGGGGGGCGGGAGACCCAGTACTTC.

V and J are TRBV11-2 and TRBJ2-7; D is perhaps TRBD2 (5 bases). The CDR3 spans 15 residues. Germline-derived CDR1 and CDR2 are SGHAT and FQNNGV. Trimming took 5 bases from V and 2 from J, leaving 16 bases between them. CDR3 amino acids: CASSHSSSLTYEQYF. CDR3 DNA sequence: TGTGCCAGCAGCCATTCGTCTAGCTTAACCTACGAGCAGTACTTC.

V and J are TRBV5-5 and TRBJ2-7; 9 nucleotides agree with TRBD2. Germline V CDR1 and CDR2: SGHKS, YYEKEE (reference sequence). The V gene end was trimmed by 2 bases and the J gene end by 3 bases; junction bases not matched to a gene: 6. This CDR3 contains 15 residues. In nucleotides, the CDR3 is TGTGCCAGCAGCTTATCCGGGACTAGCCTCTACGAGCAGTACTTC. Protein product: CASSLSGTSLYEQYF.

This chain joins TRBV6-1 and TRBJ1-6; 7 nucleotides agree with TRBD1. The CDR3 loop spans 17 amino acids. Trimming removed 6 bases from V and 4 bases from J; junction bases left unmatched: 12. Germline values: CDR1 MNHNS, CDR2 SASEGT. CDR3 sequence: CASSELPGTAYNSPLHF. The CDR3 nucleotides are TGTGCCAGCAGCGAACTCCCCGGGACAGCATATAATTCACCCCTCCACTTT.

The chain has TRBV4-2 and TRBJ2-7, with a possible D match to TRBD2 (5 bases). Germline CDR1 and CDR2: LGHNA and YNFKEQ. Trimming took 4 bases from V and 0 from J, leaving 13 bases between them. This CDR3 has 15 residues. The CDR3 sequence: CASSPGLLSSYEQYF. CDR3 nucleotides: TGTGCCAGCAGCCCTGGACTGCTTAGCTCCTACGAGCAGTACTTC.

This sequence joins TRBV7-6 and TRBJ2-7; D gene ambiguous. CDR1 and CDR2 (germline): SGHVS, FNYEAQ. The CDR3 extends over 12 amino acids. V shed 8 bases and J shed 3 bases, with 11 bases lying between them. CDR3 sequence reads: CASGYSVYEQYF. The CDR3 bases are TGTGCCAGCGGTTATTCAGTCTACGAGCAGTACTTC.

The chain carries TRBV2 and TRBJ1-2; D ambiguous. The CDR3 runs to 13 residues. Trimming cost V 2 bases and J 4 bases, with 8 bases left between them. In germline, CDR1 is SNHLY, CDR2 FYNNEI. The CDR3 here is CASSEPGIYGYTF. DNA for the CDR3: TGTGCCAGCAGTGAACCCGGAATCTATGGCTACACCTTC.

This chain links TRBV5-4 with TRBJ2-7, with a weak D call TRBD1 (5 bases). This CDR3 is built from 13 residues. Germline V gene sequence: CDR1 SGHNT, CDR2 YYREEE (reference sequence). V shed 1 base and J shed 4 bases, with 9 bases lying between them. The CDR3 loop reads CASSLTTAYEQYF. Here the CDR3 DNA reads TGTGCCAGCAGCTTGACGACAGCGTACGAGCAGTACTTC.

The genes are TRBV3-1 (or the pseudogene TRBV3-2) and TRBJ2-7; a possible D gene is TRBD2 (5 bases). The CDR3 runs to 16 residues. The V gene lost 0 bases and the J gene lost 6 bases, with 18 bases spanning the gap. Germline CDR1 is LGHDT and CDR2 is YNNKEL (reference sequence). The CDR3 region has the DNA TGTGCCAGCAGCCAAGATCCCCTCGCTAGCCGAGTCGAGCAGTACTTC. It encodes CASSQDPLASRVEQYF.